The TCR beta chain under discussion was sequenced for a study of CD8 T cells in ankylosing spondylitis. Study-level findings and limits: Blood from ankylosing spondylitis patients appeared to carry a characteristic roughly 8-variant TCR beta motif.

CDR3 length: 11 amino acids. Germline V CDR1 and CDR2: DFQATT, SNEGSKA (reference sequence). TCRdb recomputed calls from the 5' RACE reads with MiXCR, one row per CDR3 protein. Of some 800,000 distinct CDR3 sequences listed, 10% to 15% were seen once; the top ten hold 0.51%. Worth noting for this clonotype: Its antigen is not known. A much larger clonotype is one base distant, so this may be a read error.

The sequenced sample was blood, either unsorted or a sorted T cell fraction (not recorded which). The rearrangement joins TRBV20-1 to TRBJ1-2; perhaps TRBD1 as D (5 bases). The clonotype was recovered from a male donor with ankylosing spondylitis. CDR3 coding DNA: TGCAGTGCTAGACCGGGGGGTGGCTACAACTTC. Encoded protein: CSARPGGGYNF.